The clone carrying this TCR beta chain was detected ten times or more. What it recognizes is unknown. Preparation of the TCRbeta library was carried out with unique molecular identifiers. MiXCR, run by TCRdb on the PCR reads, gives a single entry per CDR3 protein. The top ten hold approximately 15% of the sample, which has 450,000 to 550,000 distinct CDR3 sequences, approximately 10% seen once. The CDR3 runs 15 residues. The V gene end was trimmed by 0 bases and the J gene end by 0 bases; junction bases not matched to a gene: 3. Looked up from germline, CDR1 is SQVTM and CDR2 is ANQGSEA. The sample originates from a study of T-cell reconstitution after alpha-beta-depleted transplantation in children. General observations from the study: T-cell counts and diversity at one year post-transplant came mainly from newly produced T cells. Alpha-beta T cells about two months after transplant reportedly derived from several hundred expanded graft clones. Surviving recipient T cells and thymic progenitors underlay high day-60 TCRbeta diversity in some patients.

This sequence originates from a female patient between 2 and 10 years old who had a stem cell transplant for aplastic anemia, so the T cells may come from the graft donor. The material was PBMCs, mostly from graft donor cells, obtained 180 days after TCRalphabeta/CD19-depleted stem cell transplant. The genes are TRBV29-1 and TRBJ2-7; 9 nucleotides line up with TRBD1. This CDR3 is CSVEEGQGVSYEQYV. The DNA of the CDR3 is TGCAGCGTTGAAGAGGGACAGGGAGTCTCCTACGAGCAGTACGTC.